These T cell receptor beta chains were read from a single sample in a study of blood T cell repertoires in COVID-19. Using immunoSEQ multiplex PCR, the repertoire was profiled, and TCRdb retains in-frame clones only, with some absent. Altogether about 270,000 clones are present, less than 85% being singletons, with the ten largest covering about 3.4%. Sequencing used peripheral blood. These receptors were obtained from a woman aged 18-30 years with acute or convalescent COVID-19. Each CDR3 is given with its conserved first and last residue. A D gene is named only where the DNA matches it firmly. The size of a clone is reported for some rows only, either as once, few or many, or as a class for expanded clones.

V gene: TRBV5-6
clone size: NA
D gene: TRBD2
J gene: TRBJ2-5
CDR3 DNA: TGTGCCAGCAGCTTGCTATCCGGGACTAGCGGCCAAGAGACCCAGTACTTC
CDR3 protein: CASSLLSGTSGQETQYF

V gene: TRBV29-1
clone size: NA
D gene: TRBD1
J gene: TRBJ1-2
CDR3 DNA: TGCAGCGTTGGGGGACAGTATGGCTACACCTTC
CDR3 protein: CSVGGQYGYTF

V gene: TRBV6-5
clone size: NA
D gene: NA
J gene: TRBJ2-5
CDR3 DNA: TGTGCCAGCAGTTACAGGGGTCGGCCTGAGACCCAGTACTTC
CDR3 protein: CASSYRGRPETQYF

V gene: TRBV30
clone size: NA
D gene: NA
J gene: TRBJ1-5
CDR3 DNA: TGTGCCTGGGGGAGGGGGAGTTCATATAGCAATCAGCCCCAGCATTTT
CDR3 protein: CAWGRGSSYSNQPQHF

V gene: TRBV12-5
clone size: NA
D gene: NA
J gene: TRBJ2-7
CDR3 DNA: TGTGCTAGTGGGCCACCGGGACAAGCGACGGGCGAGCAGTACTTC
CDR3 protein: CASGPPGQATGEQYF

V gene: TRBV28
clone size: NA
D gene: TRBD1
J gene: TRBJ1-1
CDR3 DNA: TGTGCCAGCAGTTTATCCCGGACAGGGGGTGAAGCTTTCTTT
CDR3 protein: CASSLSRTGGEAFF

V gene: TRBV28
clone size: NA
D gene: NA
J gene: TRBJ1-2
CDR3 DNA: TGTGCCAGCAGTTACTTACGGGGACATAACTATGGCTACACCTTC
CDR3 protein: CASSYLRGHNYGYTF

V gene: TRBV28
clone size: few
D gene: TRBD2
J gene: TRBJ2-1
CDR3 DNA: TGTGCCAGCAGCCGACTAGCGGGCAGGAGCTCCTACAATGAGCAGTTCTTC
CDR3 protein: CASSRLAGRSSYNEQFF

V gene: TRBV10-3
clone size: NA
D gene: TRBD1
J gene: TRBJ2-7
CDR3 DNA: TGTGCCATCAGCGGACAGGGTTACGAGCAGTACTTC
CDR3 protein: CAISGQGYEQYF

V gene: TRBV7-2
clone size: NA
D gene: NA
J gene: TRBJ2-1
CDR3 DNA: TGTGCCAGCAGCTCCCATGGGCCAGGTTTTAAGAATGAGCAGTTCTTC
CDR3 protein: CASSSHGPGFKNEQFF

V gene: TRBV4-3
clone size: NA
D gene: NA
J gene: TRBJ1-3
CDR3 DNA: TGCGCCAGCAGCCATTCACTTCTCTCTGGAAACACCATATATTTT
CDR3 protein: CASSHSLLSGNTIYF

V gene: TRBV28
clone size: NA
D gene: NA
J gene: TRBJ1-6
CDR3 DNA: TGTGCCAGCAGTTTCCACGAGGGAAATTCACCCCTCCACTTT
CDR3 protein: CASSFHEGNSPLHF

V gene: TRBV11-2
clone size: once
D gene: TRBD1
J gene: TRBJ2-7
CDR3 DNA: TGTGCCAGCAGCTGGACCGGGACAGGGGGCTACGAGCAGTACTTC
CDR3 protein: CASSWTGTGGYEQYF

V gene: TRBV27
clone size: NA
D gene: NA
J gene: TRBJ2-1
CDR3 DNA: TGTGCCAGCAGAACACTAATGGCCCCCAATGAGCAGTTCTTC
CDR3 protein: CASRTLMAPNEQFF

V gene: TRBV11-2
clone size: NA
D gene: NA
J gene: TRBJ1-3
CDR3 DNA: TGTGCCAGCAGCTTAGATGCGGGGACTGGAAACACCATATATTTT
CDR3 protein: CASSLDAGTGNTIYF

V gene: TRBV6-1
clone size: few
D gene: TRBD1
J gene: TRBJ1-2
CDR3 DNA: TGTGCCAGCAGTGAAACGACAGGGGACGACGGCTACACCTTC
CDR3 protein: CASSETTGDDGYTF

V gene: TRBV9
clone size: NA
D gene: TRBD2
J gene: TRBJ2-1
CDR3 DNA: TGTGCCAGCAGCAAAGACTCTTCCGGGACTAGGAGGAGCAATGAGCAGTTCTTC
CDR3 protein: CASSKDSSGTRRSNEQFF

V gene: TRBV9
clone size: few
D gene: TRBD2
J gene: TRBJ2-1
CDR3 DNA: TGTGCCAGCAGTGGACTAGCGGAAAACAATGAGCAGTTCTTC
CDR3 protein: CASSGLAENNEQFF

V gene: TRBV2
clone size: NA
D gene: NA
J gene: TRBJ2-3
CDR3 DNA: TGTGCCAGCAGTGACGCGGTTACCTTCACAGATACGCAGTATTTT
CDR3 protein: CASSDAVTFTDTQYF

V gene: TRBV4-1
clone size: NA
D gene: TRBD1
J gene: TRBJ2-1
CDR3 DNA: TGCGCCAGCAGCCAAGAAGGGGGCAGGGTAAATGAGCAGTTCTTC
CDR3 protein: CASSQEGGRVNEQFF

V gene: TRBV6-5
clone size: NA
D gene: TRBD1
J gene: TRBJ1-2
CDR3 DNA: TGTGCCAGCACGAAAACAGGGGGCTATGGCTACACCTTC
CDR3 protein: CASTKTGGYGYTF

V gene: TRBV6-5
clone size: few
D gene: NA
J gene: TRBJ1-3
CDR3 DNA: TGTGCCAGCAGTTACTCAGGGGTTGGAAACACCATATATTTT
CDR3 protein: CASSYSGVGNTIYF

V gene: TRBV5-6
clone size: NA
D gene: TRBD1
J gene: TRBJ1-2
CDR3 DNA: TGTGCCAGCAGCGCAGCCGGGACAGGGGATGTGGTTGGCTACACCTTC
CDR3 protein: CASSAAGTGDVVGYTF

V gene: TRBV18
clone size: many
D gene: TRBD1
J gene: TRBJ1-6
CDR3 DNA: TGTGCCAGCTCTAGAACCCAAGGACAGGATTCACCCCTCCACTTT
CDR3 protein: CASSRTQGQDSPLHF

V gene: TRBV10-3
clone size: NA
D gene: TRBD2
J gene: TRBJ2-7
CDR3 DNA: TGTGCCATCAGTGAGCATACTAGCGGGAGATGGGACGAGCAGTACTTC
CDR3 protein: CAISEHTSGRWDEQYF

V gene: TRBV7-8
clone size: NA
D gene: TRBD2
J gene: TRBJ2-1
CDR3 DNA: TGTGCCAGCAGCTTATCCGGGGGGGGAGGCAATGAGCAGTTCTTC
CDR3 protein: CASSLSGGGGNEQFF

V gene: TRBV24-1
clone size: NA
D gene: TRBD1
J gene: TRBJ2-1
CDR3 DNA: TGTGCCACCAGTGATCCCGGACAGGGGGATAATGAGCAGTTCTTC
CDR3 protein: CATSDPGQGDNEQFF

V gene: TRBV11-2
clone size: NA
D gene: TRBD2
J gene: TRBJ2-1
CDR3 DNA: TGTGCCAGCAGCTTAGTTGTTACTAGCGGGAATGAGCAGTTCTTC
CDR3 protein: CASSLVVTSGNEQFF

V gene: TRBV4-3
clone size: NA
D gene: TRBD2
J gene: TRBJ2-1
CDR3 DNA: TGCGCCAGCAGCCAAGAACTAGCGGCTTACAATGAGCAGTTCTTC
CDR3 protein: CASSQELAAYNEQFF

V gene: TRBV10-3
clone size: NA
D gene: TRBD1
J gene: TRBJ1-1
CDR3 DNA: TGTGCCATCGGGGGACAGGGGGGAACTGAAGCTTTCTTT
CDR3 protein: CAIGGQGGTEAFF

V gene: TRBV7-2
clone size: NA
D gene: TRBD2
J gene: TRBJ2-7
CDR3 DNA: TGTGCCAGCAGCTCCCAGACTAGCGGGACCCTCCAGTACTTC
CDR3 protein: CASSSQTSGTLQYF

V gene: TRBV18
clone size: few
D gene: TRBD1
J gene: TRBJ1-2
CDR3 DNA: TGTGCCAGCTCATCGGGACAGGGGCCTCACTATGGCTACACCTTC
CDR3 protein: CASSSGQGPHYGYTF

V gene: TRBV5-1
clone size: NA
D gene: NA
J gene: TRBJ1-2
CDR3 DNA: TGCGCCACCTCAACTTCCGCCCCACCTAACTATGGCTACACCTTC
CDR3 protein: CATSTSAPPNYGYTF

V gene: TRBV6-1
clone size: NA
D gene: TRBD2
J gene: TRBJ2-3
CDR3 DNA: TGTGCCAGCAGTGAAAGACTAGCGGGAGGTACAGATACGCAGTATTTT
CDR3 protein: CASSERLAGGTDTQYF

V gene: TRBV5-1
clone size: NA
D gene: NA
J gene: TRBJ2-5
CDR3 DNA: TGCGCCAGCATGGCCGAGGGTTGGACCCAGTACTTC
CDR3 protein: CASMAEGWTQYF

V gene: TRBV14
clone size: NA
D gene: TRBD2
J gene: TRBJ2-2
CDR3 DNA: TGTGCCAGCAGCCATCCTGCGGGAGGGGCGGGAGAGATGAACACCGGGGAGCTGTTTTTT
CDR3 protein: CASSHPAGGAGEMNTGELFF

V gene: TRBV5-1
clone size: few
D gene: NA
J gene: TRBJ2-2
CDR3 DNA: TGCGCCAGCAGCTTTCGAGCAGAGGTTAGGGGAAGCACCGGGGAGCTGTTTTTT
CDR3 protein: CASSFRAEVRGSTGELFF

V gene: TRBV9
clone size: NA
D gene: TRBD1
J gene: TRBJ2-1
CDR3 DNA: TGTGCCAGCAGCGGCGCGGGACAGGGGGCGGAGGAGCAGTTCTTC
CDR3 protein: CASSGAGQGAEEQFF

V gene: TRBV5-1
clone size: many
D gene: NA
J gene: TRBJ2-1
CDR3 DNA: TGCGCCAGCAGCTTGGGCGGGTACAATGAGCAGTTCTTC
CDR3 protein: CASSLGGYNEQFF

V gene: TRBV28
clone size: once
D gene: TRBD1
J gene: TRBJ1-1
CDR3 DNA: TGTGCCAGCAGTTCTCAAGAGACAGGGAACGCTGAAGCTTTCTTT
CDR3 protein: CASSSQETGNAEAFF

V gene: TRBV2
clone size: few
D gene: NA
J gene: TRBJ1-1
CDR3 DNA: TGTGCCAGCAGCCTCCAGGGGCGGAACACTGAAGCTTTCTTT
CDR3 protein: CASSLQGRNTEAFF

V gene: TRBV29-1
clone size: NA
D gene: TRBD2
J gene: TRBJ2-7
CDR3 DNA: TGCAGCGTTGACCGTGGCGGGAGCTACGAGCAGTACTTC
CDR3 protein: CSVDRGGSYEQYF

V gene: TRBV19
clone size: NA
D gene: TRBD1
J gene: TRBJ1-1
CDR3 DNA: TGTGCCAGTAGTCCCGGGGACAGGGGAGTACGACACACTGAAGCTTTCTTT
CDR3 protein: CASSPGDRGVRHTEAFF

V gene: TRBV3-1/TRBV3-2
clone size: few
D gene: NA
J gene: TRBJ1-2
CDR3 DNA: TGTGCCAGCAGTCATATCGGGGGAGCCGGCTACACCTTC
CDR3 protein: CASSHIGGAGYTF

V gene: TRBV11-3
clone size: NA
D gene: NA
J gene: TRBJ1-1
CDR3 DNA: TGTGCCAGCAGCTCCCAGTTGAACACTGAAGCTTTCTTT
CDR3 protein: CASSSQLNTEAFF

V gene: TRBV7-9
clone size: NA
D gene: TRBD1
J gene: TRBJ2-1
CDR3 DNA: TGTGCCAGCAGCCCTATCAGGGGGCCCTCCTACAATGAGCAGTTCTTC
CDR3 protein: CASSPIRGPSYNEQFF

V gene: TRBV20-1
clone size: NA
D gene: TRBD2
J gene: TRBJ2-7
CDR3 DNA: TGCAGTGCTAGTCGGACTAGCGGGACCTACGAGCAGTACTTC
CDR3 protein: CSASRTSGTYEQYF

V gene: TRBV5-4
clone size: NA
D gene: TRBD2
J gene: TRBJ2-5
CDR3 DNA: TGTGCCAGCAGTCCTGGGGGGGAACGAGAGACCCAGTACTTC
CDR3 protein: CASSPGGERETQYF

V gene: TRBV7-2
clone size: NA
D gene: NA
J gene: TRBJ1-3
CDR3 DNA: TGTGCCAGCAGCCTCCCGTCCTCTGGAAACACCATATATTTT
CDR3 protein: CASSLPSSGNTIYF